This record concerns one T cell receptor beta chain sequence. Its antigen is unidentified. The sample belongs to a study of T cells expressing NK-cell markers. Study-wide background: Out of eight donors sequenced, seven tested HCMV-seropositive and the remaining one seronegative. Findings and limits, study-wide: Among CD8+ T cells from about 6 donors, dominant NKG2C+ clonotypes accounted for about 1.0-7.5%. Where several donors were concerned, these clonotypes also led the CD3+CD56-NKG2C+ fraction.

This CDR3 comprises 15 residues. Germline V lookup: CDR1 WSHSY, CDR2 SAAADI. From the 5' RACE reads, TCRdb lists one entry per CDR3 protein and no DNA. The sample's table shows under 600,000 distinct CDR3 sequences. The receptor's source is a woman between 45 and 65 years old in good health. The chain has TRBV10-2 and TRBJ2-3; the D gene TCRdb calls, TRBD2, cannot be checked with no DNA. Sequenced input: blood T cells: a sorted CD56 or NKG2C T cell subset, CD4+ or CD8+ T cells, or bulk PBMC T cells (not recorded which). CDR3 in amino acids: CASRPLAENTDTQYF.